This TCR beta chain was sequenced in a study of shared clonotypes between healthy human individuals. Germline CDR1 is MNHEY and CDR2 is SMNVEV (reference sequence). The CDR3 length is 14 residues. V was clipped by 7 bases and J by 6 bases, with 19 bases between them. Overall study findings and caveats: It was observed that roughly 5.1% of naive CD4 clonotypes were shared across a few donors.

Naive CD8 cells, CD45RO-negative and positively selected for CCR7, excluded terminally differentiated effector memory CD45RA+ cells. HIV-negative, healthy adults without recent acute infections or vaccinations were the donors. Authors' processing steps: From ImmunoSEQ came sequences covering only the junction and carrying no quality scores, so filtering differed. Here immunoSEQ multiplex PCR was the method, and the copy in TCRdb shows in-frame clones only, minus some. The DNA gave D and trimming, while V, J and clone size come from that table. The sample has approximately 2,200,000 clones, about 93% seen once. Turning to this clone: The target antigen is unknown.

Sequenced input: naive CD8+ T cells from PBMCs. The origin of this receptor is a man aged 18 to 29 in good health. Some clones in this sample may be carry-over from other donors' samples. The rearrangement joins TRBV27 to TRBJ2-7; a possible D gene is TRBD2 (5 bases). DNA of the CDR3: TGTGCCAGCACTATAAGGCCGGGGATCGGCGAGCAGTACTTC. As protein: CASTIRPGIGEQYF.